This T cell receptor beta chain was recorded in a study of response to subunit inactivated influenza vaccine (dated by TCRdb to 2016 to 2018). Regarding the complete study: To follow how T cells responded to a trivalent subunit inactivated influenza vaccine, the researchers relied on deep quantitative profiling of the T cell receptor repertoire. What the research found in general, with its limitations: The authors proposed that each seasonal influenza vaccination may bring in only a limited number of new T cells.

Counted from cysteine to phenylalanine, this CDR3 has 15 amino acids. The read is trimmed to its CDR3 DNA, 45 bases read in frame from base 1. CDR1 and CDR2 are drawn from the germline V gene: SGHRS, YFSETQ. V gives up 0 bases and J gives up 0 bases, and the segment between their germline ends measures 7 bases. This clonotype was recorded at least ten times. Its antigen target is currently unknown. The input lacks base qualities; no much larger clone sits a single base away. The receptor library was made with RT-PCR. Sequenced using an Illumina HiSeq 2500. TCRdb reprocessing: public reads trimmed at Q25 with fastp, clones called with MiXCR, in-frame beta chains kept. Duplicate CDR3 protein sequences are folded into a single record with the most common DNA and genes. The sample table shows under 550,000 distinct CDR3 sequences, and about 7.2% are seen once. The ten largest account for under 15% of the sample.

The source material was PBMCs from blood, sampled 23 to 25 months after vaccination. The TCR sequence derives from a man between 50 and 69 years old who received an inactivated influenza vaccine. Donor details come from another sample of the same person, matched by shared clones. This chain is built from TRBV5-1 and TRBJ1-3, with the D segment identity uncertain. The CDR3 corresponds to CASSLEANSGNTIYF. The nucleotides read TGCGCCAGCAGCTTGGAAGCCAACTCTGGAAACACCATATATTTT.